These 19 T cell receptor beta chains share one sample of origin, sequenced in a study of shared clonotypes between healthy human individuals. Profiled with immunoSEQ multiplex PCR; TCRdb holds only in-frame clones, not every one. This sample has about 1.5 million clones; around 98% occur once, and the top ten carry about 0.45%. The specimen sequenced was naive CD4+ T cells sorted from blood. The sample's subset: CD45RA+ positively selected. The receptors derive from a man aged 25-45 years in good health.

Comment on this clone: This specimen includes other DNA sequences encoding the same CDR3. The rearrangement joins TRBV29-1 to TRBJ2-1; D is possibly TRBD1 or TRBD2 (5 bases each). Per the germline V gene, CDR1 is SQVTM and CDR2 is ANQGSEA. V shed 4 bases and J shed 9 bases, with 7 bases lying between them. The CDR3 is 10 amino acids. As DNA, the CDR3 is TGCAGCGTTGGGGGGAGTGAGCAGTTCTTC. It specifies CSVGGSEQFF.

The V call is TRBV18, the J call TRBJ2-7; TRBD1 matches at 7 bases. Germline loops: CDR1 KGHSH, CDR2 LQKENI. J lost 1 base, V lost 6 bases, and 9 bases had no gene match. CDR3 length: 15 amino acids. The CDR3 sequence is CASSDRQGVSYEQYF. The CDR3 DNA is TGTGCCAGCTCGGACCGACAGGGAGTGTCCTACGAGCAGTACTTC.

CDR3 region: CASTVLPGGGELFF. The CDR3 bases are TGTGCCAGCACCGTCCTCCCGGGGGGCGGGGAGCTGTTTTTT. The V call is TRBV6-1, the J call TRBJ2-2; 7 bases agree with TRBD2. The CDR3 extends over 14 amino acids. Germline-derived CDR1 and CDR2 are MNHNS and SASEGT. Trimming at V came to 7 bases and at J to 7 bases, leaving 9 bases not matched to a gene.

V is TRBV6-6 and J is TRBJ1-2; possible D gene TRBD1, 5 bases. The V gene lost 11 bases and the J gene lost 4 bases, with 11 bases spanning the gap. The CDR3 is 11 residues long. In germline, CDR1 is MNHNY, CDR2 SVGAGI (reference sequence). DNA of the CDR3: TGTGCCGGGGGAACTGGCTATGGCTACACCTTC. Amino acid sequence: CAGGTGYGYTF.

Regarding this clone: Other nucleotide sequences from this sample produce the same CDR3. The chain joins TRBV14 to TRBJ2-7; D call uncertain. There are 13 residues in the CDR3. Germline V lookup: CDR1 SGHDN, CDR2 FVKESK. Trimming took off 1 base at V and 6 bases at J, with 10 bases between the two ends. The CDR3 nucleotides are TGTGCCAGCAGCCAAGCACCCCTCGGCGAGCAGTACTTC. Protein sequence: CASSQAPLGEQYF.

The chain joins TRBV2 to TRBJ2-1; TRBD2 aligns across 9 bases. Germline CDR1 and CDR2: SNHLY and FYNNEI. The J segment lost 8 bases and the V segment lost 2 bases, leaving 7 bases of the junction unmatched. The CDR3 spans 15 residues. The CDR3 DNA follows: TGTGCCAGCAGTGAACCTAGCGGGACCCCCCATGAGCAGTTCTTC. It yields the protein CASSEPSGTPHEQFF.

This chain links TRBV7-2 with TRBJ1-3; D unclear. Germline-derived CDR1 and CDR2 are SGHTA and FQGNSA. This CDR3 has 16 residues. Trimming left V 6 bases short and J 3 bases short, with 18 bases between. CDR3 in amino acids: CASSWKSGLSGNTIYF. The DNA of the CDR3 is TGTGCCAGCAGTTGGAAATCCGGGCTGAGTGGAAACACCATATATTTT.

The V call is TRBV5-8, the J call TRBJ2-1, with 14 bases matching TRBD2. The CDR3 spans 19 residues. CDR1 is SGHTS and CDR2 is YDEGEE in the germline V gene. Trimming cost V 1 base and J 7 bases; bases outside gene matches: 13. Here the CDR3 reads CASSLPRLAGGGIWNEQFF. CDR3 bases: TGTGCCAGCAGCTTGCCTCGACTAGCGGGAGGGGGAATCTGGAATGAGCAGTTCTTC.

The V call is TRBV18, the J call TRBJ2-3; 12 nucleotides align to TRBD2. J lost 3 bases, V lost 6 bases, and 7 bases had no gene match. This CDR3 contains 16 residues. Looked up from germline, CDR1 is KGHSH and CDR2 is LQKENI. The CDR3 DNA reads as TGTGCCAGCTCGCAGACTAGCGGGAGTATAACAGATACGCAGTATTTT. Translated: CASSQTSGSITDTQYF.

The chain couples TRBV4-3 to TRBJ1-2; D may be TRBD1 (6 bases). Germline CDR1 reads LGHNA; CDR2 reads YSLEER. V was cut by 0 bases and J by 3 bases, with 8 bases left in between. CDR3 length: 14 amino acids. The CDR3 DNA is TGCGCCAGCAGCCAAGATAAGGGGGACTATGGCTACACCTTC. Its protein is CASSQDKGDYGYTF.

The V and J genes are TRBV10-3 and TRBJ2-5, with D possibly TRBD2 on 6 matching bases. This CDR3 spans 15 amino acids. Germline assignment: CDR1 ENHRY and CDR2 SYGVKD. Trimming took 7 bases from V and 2 from J, leaving 17 bases between them. The CDR3 nucleotides are TGTGCCATCACCTCGGGGACTTCCACTCAAGAGACCCAGTACTTC. Its protein product is CAITSGTSTQETQYF.

This clone came up once. CDR3: CASSLARIGVTGELFF. The CDR3 bases are TGCGCCAGCAGCTTGGCCAGGATCGGGGTTACCGGGGAGCTGTTTTTT. The genes are TRBV5-1 and TRBJ2-2; tentative D call: TRBD2 (5 bases). Trimming stripped 0 bases from V and 5 bases from J, with 14 bases between. Germline CDR1 and CDR2: SGHRS and YFSETQ. The CDR3 totals 16 residues.

CDR3 in amino acids: CASSSSAGSGYEQYF. Written as DNA, the CDR3 is TGTGCCAGCAGCTCCTCAGCCGGGAGCGGATACGAGCAGTACTTC. The chain couples TRBV7-2 to TRBJ2-7; D might be TRBD2 (6 bases). The CDR3 has 15 amino acids. The ends were cut back, 4 bases at V and 4 bases at J, with 17 bases in the middle. Germline CDR1 is SGHTA and CDR2 is FQGNSA.

CDR3 DNA sequence: TGTGCCACCAGCAGAGATTACCGCCAGGACAGGGGTTACGAGCAGTACTTC. It translates to CATSRDYRQDRGYEQYF. This rearrangement joins TRBV15 to TRBJ2-7; 9 bases line up with TRBD1. This CDR3 is built from 17 residues. Trimming cost V 0 bases and J 4 bases; bases outside gene matches: 10. The germline CDR1 and CDR2 sequences are LNHNV and YYDKDF (reference sequence).

This clone appeared a single time. The same CDR3 arises from other DNA sequences in this sample as well. This chain joins TRBV7-9 and TRBJ1-5; the D is unclear. The germline CDR1 and CDR2 sequences are SEHNR and FQNEAQ (reference sequence). The V gene lost 1 base and the J gene lost 5 bases, with 3 bases spanning the gap. The CDR3 spans 12 residues. This chain's CDR3 is CASSLDYQPQHF. In nucleotides, the CDR3 is TGTGCCAGCAGCTTAGACTATCAGCCCCAGCATTTT. Variable domain in full (rest from reference TRBV7-9 and TRBJ1-5): DTGVSQNPRHKITKRGQNVTFRCDPISEHNRLYWYRQTLGQGPEFLTYFQNEAQLEKSRLLSDRFSAERPKGSFSTLEIQRTEQGDSAMYLCASSLDYQPQHFGDGTRLSIL.

The rearrangement uses TRBV6-1 and TRBJ2-1, with TRBD2 matching 8 bases. V shed 3 bases, J shed 8 bases, and the junction held 15 bases outside the gene matches. The CDR3 extends over 17 amino acids. Per the germline V gene, CDR1 is MNHNS and CDR2 is SASEGT. The CDR3 here is CASSDRPSGRFVYEQFF. The CDR3 nucleotides read TGTGCCAGCAGTGATAGGCCAAGCGGGAGATTCGTCTATGAGCAGTTCTTC.

As regards this clone: In the same sample, other DNA sequences code for this CDR3. V usage is TRBV18 and J usage is TRBJ2-7; 8 bases align to TRBD1. V lost 3 bases, J lost 3 bases, and 1 base stayed unmatched. The CDR3 is made up of 13 amino acids. Germline V gives CDR1 KGHSH, CDR2 LQKENI. The DNA of the CDR3 is TGTGCCAGCTCACCGGGACAGGACTACGAGCAGTACTTC. It codes for CASSPGQDYEQYF. The whole variable domain, filled in from reference TRBV18 and TRBJ2-7, reads NAGVMQNPRHLVRRRGQEARLRCSPMKGHSHVYWYRQLPEEGLKFMVYLQKENIIDESGMPKERFSAEFPKEGPSILRIQQVVRGDSAAYFCASSPGQDYEQYFGPGTRLTVT.

As for this clone: Distinct nucleotide sequences in the sample also encode this CDR3. The chain combines TRBV6-6 with TRBJ2-5; D call uncertain. Trimming shortened V by 2 bases and J by 4 bases, and 5 bases separated the two germline ends. The CDR3 totals 12 residues. Germline V gene data show CDR1 as MNHNY and CDR2 as SVGAGI (reference sequence). CDR3 amino acids: CASSYPGETQYF. DNA of the CDR3: TGTGCCAGCAGTTACCCAGGAGAGACCCAGTACTTC.

The chain joins TRBV18 to TRBJ1-1; weak D call: TRBD1 (5 bases). The CDR3 extends over 13 amino acids. CDR1 and CDR2 (germline): KGHSH, LQKENI. The V end was cut by 3 bases, the J end by 8 bases, with 13 bases between. CDR3 sequence reads: CASSPNFEGEAFF. CDR3 bases: TGTGCCAGCTCACCGAACTTTGAGGGGGAAGCTTTCTTT.